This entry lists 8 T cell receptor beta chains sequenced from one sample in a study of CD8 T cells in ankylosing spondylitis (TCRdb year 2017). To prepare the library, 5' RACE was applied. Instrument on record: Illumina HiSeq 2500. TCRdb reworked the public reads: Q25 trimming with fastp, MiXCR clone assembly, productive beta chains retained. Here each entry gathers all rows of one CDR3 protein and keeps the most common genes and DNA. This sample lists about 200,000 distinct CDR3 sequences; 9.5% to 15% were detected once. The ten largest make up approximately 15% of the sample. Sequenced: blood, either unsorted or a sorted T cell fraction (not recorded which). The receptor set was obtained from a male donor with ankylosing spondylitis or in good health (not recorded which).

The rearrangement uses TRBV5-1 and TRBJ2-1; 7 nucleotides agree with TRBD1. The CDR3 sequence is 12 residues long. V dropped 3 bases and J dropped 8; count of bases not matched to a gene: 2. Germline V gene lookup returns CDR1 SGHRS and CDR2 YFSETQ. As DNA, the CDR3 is TGCGCCAGCAGCTCAGGGGGTCATGAGCAGTTCTTC. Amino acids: CASSSGGHEQFF.

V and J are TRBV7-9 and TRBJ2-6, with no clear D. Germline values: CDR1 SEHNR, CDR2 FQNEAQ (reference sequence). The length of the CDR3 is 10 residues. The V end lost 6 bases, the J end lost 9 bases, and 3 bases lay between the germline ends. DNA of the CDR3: TGTGCCAGCAGTTTCAACGTCCTGACTTTC. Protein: CASSFNVLTF.

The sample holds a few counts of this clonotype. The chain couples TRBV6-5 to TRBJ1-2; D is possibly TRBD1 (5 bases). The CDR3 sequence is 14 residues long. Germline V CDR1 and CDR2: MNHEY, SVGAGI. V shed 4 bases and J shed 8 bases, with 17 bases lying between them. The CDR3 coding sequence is TGTGCCAGCAGTTCCCCAGGGCACGGGGACGGCTACACCTTC. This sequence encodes CASSSPGHGDGYTF.

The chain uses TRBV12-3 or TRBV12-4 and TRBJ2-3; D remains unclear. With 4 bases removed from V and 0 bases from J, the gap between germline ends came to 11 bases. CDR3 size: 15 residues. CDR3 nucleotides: TGTGCCAGCAGTTCCCTGACTCCTAGCACAGATACGCAGTATTTT. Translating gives CASSSLTPSTDTQYF.

The CDR3 reads CASSFSITYEQYF. CDR3 bases: TGTGCCAGCAGCTTTTCCATCACCTACGAGCAGTACTTC. The V and J genes are TRBV7-2 and TRBJ2-7, with D unresolved. Germline CDR1 reads SGHTA; CDR2 reads FQGNSA. V lost 3 bases and J lost 2, with 8 bases in between. The CDR3 has 13 amino acids.

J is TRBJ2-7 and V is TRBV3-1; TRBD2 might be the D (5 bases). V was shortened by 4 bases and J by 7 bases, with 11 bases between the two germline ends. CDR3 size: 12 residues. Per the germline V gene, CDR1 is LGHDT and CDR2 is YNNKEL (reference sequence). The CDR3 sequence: CASSPGLLEQYF. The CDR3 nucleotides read TGTGCCAGCAGCCCTGGACTTCTTGAGCAGTACTTC.

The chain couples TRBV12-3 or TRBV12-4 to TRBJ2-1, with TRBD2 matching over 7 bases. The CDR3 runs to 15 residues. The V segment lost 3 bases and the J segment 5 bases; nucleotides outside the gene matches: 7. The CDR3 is CASSFPSGTDNEQFF. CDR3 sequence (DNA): TGTGCCAGCAGTTTCCCTAGCGGAACAGACAATGAGCAGTTCTTC.

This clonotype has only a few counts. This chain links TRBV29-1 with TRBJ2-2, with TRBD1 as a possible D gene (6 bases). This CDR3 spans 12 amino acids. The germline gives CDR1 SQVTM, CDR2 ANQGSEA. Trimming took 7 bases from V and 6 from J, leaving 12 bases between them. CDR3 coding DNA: TGCAGCGGGGAACAGGGCGCCGGGGAGCTGTTTTTT. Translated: CSGEQGAGELFF.